What follows are 3 T cell receptor beta chains derived from one specimen sequenced in a study of shared clonotypes between healthy human individuals. Naive CD8 cells were CD45RO-negative, positively selected for CCR7, excluding terminally differentiated effector memory CD45RA+ cells. The protocol was immunoSEQ multiplex PCR, while the TCRdb copy is restricted to in-frame clones and leaves out a portion. This sample carries about 700,000 clones, 92% of them seen once, and the ten largest clones take 20% to 25%. Input material: naive CD8+ T cells sorted from blood. The receptor set was obtained from a man younger than 45 in good health.

The rearrangement links TRBV15 to TRBJ2-3; D is unresolved. V lost 8 bases, J lost 5 bases, and 23 bases lay in between. The CDR3 has 16 amino acids. Germline assignment: CDR1 LNHNV and CDR2 YYDKDF (reference sequence). CDR3 sequence (DNA): TGTGCCACCCATGGAACGAGAGATGGCTCAGAAGATACGCAGTATTTT. This codes for CATHGTRDGSEDTQYF.

As DNA, the CDR3 is TGTGCCAGCAGTACTGGGACAGGGAACACCGGGGAGCTGTTTTTT. Protein sequence: CASSTGTGNTGELFF. This chain joins TRBV6-5 and TRBJ2-2; TRBD1 agrees at 8 bases. From germline, CDR1 is MNHEY and CDR2 SVGAGI. V dropped 5 bases and J dropped 1; count of bases not matched to a gene: 3. The CDR3 totals 15 residues.

CDR3 sequence: CASSLVRESYEQYF. CDR3 nucleotide sequence: TGTGCCAGCAGCTTAGTGAGAGAATCCTACGAGCAGTACTTC. The chain joins TRBV11-2 to TRBJ2-7, with D hard to call. The CDR3 is 14 residues long. CDR1 is SGHAT, CDR2 FQNNGV, per germline. Trimming removed 1 base from V and 1 base from J, with 8 bases in between.